This T cell receptor beta chain came from a study of long-term antiretroviral therapy in people with HIV. Study conclusions and caveats: Compared with controls, HIV repertoires showed narrower CDR3 length ranges.

From germline, CDR1 is LGHNA and CDR2 YNFKEQ. This CDR3 has 15 residues. V dropped 4 bases and J dropped 4 bases, with 13 bases sitting between them. Researchers ran immunoSEQ v3.0 at survey level. Here immunoSEQ multiplex PCR was the method, and the copy in TCRdb shows in-frame clones only, minus some. The sample holds about 20,000 clones; roughly 80% are singletons and the top ten take roughly 18%. The sample holds a few counts of this clone. The antigen remains undetermined. Each sample contained about 0.9-10 million cryopreserved PBMC, thawed before DNA extraction. This TCR derives from a woman younger than 30 with HIV. The gene calls are TRBV4-2 and TRBJ2-2; D call uncertain. The input for sequencing was unsorted PBMCs, taken 0.6 years after starting antiretroviral therapy. The CDR3, as DNA: TGTGCCAGCAGCCCGATTACGGGTCTCACCGGGGAGCTGTTTTTT. Protein sequence: CASSPITGLTGELFF.